These T cell receptor beta chains were read from a single sample in a study of blood T cell repertoires in COVID-19. Produced via immunoSEQ multiplex PCR; TCRdb's table is partial and in-frame only. This repertoire shows 200,000 to 250,000 clones, around 83% found once; its top ten account for approximately 5.6%. Sample: peripheral blood. Source of these receptors: a woman between 65 and 79 years old with COVID-19, enrolled during active disease. The conserved cysteine and the conserved F or W are not part of the CDR3 here. D genes are given only for firm matches.

>TRBJ2-3|TRBV7-9|TRBD2|14
ASSLTSGLNPDTQY
>TRBJ2-1|TRBV2|TRBD2|17
ASRGGTSGRALTSNEQF
>TRBJ2-3|TRBV9|-|12
ASSVTVRVDTQY
>TRBJ2-1|TRBV18|TRBD2|13
ASSPGTSAYNEQF
>TRBJ1-1|TRBV28|TRBD1|14
ASSYLGRQGATEAF
>TRBJ2-3|TRBV6-4|TRBD2|13
ASSAAGDGTDTQY
>TRBJ1-3|TRBV2|-|12
ASRAGVSGNTIY
>TRBJ2-5|TRBV19|-|11
ASSIAGFETQY
>TRBJ1-2|TRBV19|-|11
ASSIRGRYGYT
>TRBJ2-7|TRBV4-3|TRBD2|16
ASSQEASGRGLRNEQY
>TRBJ1-2|TRBV29-1|-|9
SVEQAARHT
>TRBJ1-5|TRBV18|-|12
ASSGSDSNQPQH
>TRBJ2-3|TRBV7-9|-|14
ASSLAGVISTDTQY
>TRBJ2-7|TRBV5-1|TRBD1|11
ASSSGTGNEQY
>TRBJ2-7|TRBV7-2|-|11
ASSLQGAYEQY
>TRBJ2-2|TRBV10-3|TRBD1|12
ATKGTGGTGELF
>TRBJ1-1|TRBV28|TRBD1|15
ASSLLPGQGAWGEAF
>TRBJ2-5|TRBV29-1|-|10
SVEGGKETQY
>TRBJ1-5|TRBV28|-|12
ASSRPRGNQPQH
>TRBJ1-3|TRBV19|TRBD1|16
ASSARGRTGTSGNTIY
>TRBJ1-1|TRBV6-1|-|13
ASSEEQAGVGEAF
>TRBJ1-1|TRBV7-3|TRBD1|12
ASSRTGGNTEAF
>TRBJ1-3|TRBV19|TRBD1|11
ASSTGAGNTIY
>TRBJ2-7|TRBV28|TRBD1|12
ASSSGTGKYEQY
>TRBJ1-4|TRBV28|TRBD1|13
ASGTAEVRGEKLF